This T cell receptor beta chain was sequenced in a study of cytomegalovirus exposure and HLA in healthy donors. Notes on the study in general: Follow-up analysis found HLA locus-dependent TCR association rates, highest for DRB1 and lowest for HLA-C. HLA-A and HLA-B allele assignments for most subjects were reportedly predicted accurately using TCR beta sequences. Within the data, a cluster of highly shared sequence variants was likely a sequencing artifact.

13 Jbeta primers and 60 Vbeta primers were used for the PCR. Some clones are missing from TCRdb's copy, which holds only in-frame ones; the method was immunoSEQ multiplex PCR. In the table there are around 180,000 clones, around 84% of which are singletons. About this clone itself: Its antigen is not known.

Each of the donors was a healthy bone marrow donor. This CDR3 spans 15 amino acids. V dropped 5 bases and J dropped 2 bases, with 15 bases sitting between them. CDR1 is LNHNV and CDR2 is YYDKDF in the germline V gene (reference sequence). Specimen: PBMCs. The chain employs TRBV15 and TRBJ1-2, with D possibly being TRBD1 (5 bases). The TCR was taken from a girl aged 2 to 10 in good health and CMV-seropositive. For the CDR3, the DNA is TGTGCCACCAGCCGAGGGGTATCAGGGAACTATGGCTACACCTTC. It is translated as CATSRGVSGNYGYTF.